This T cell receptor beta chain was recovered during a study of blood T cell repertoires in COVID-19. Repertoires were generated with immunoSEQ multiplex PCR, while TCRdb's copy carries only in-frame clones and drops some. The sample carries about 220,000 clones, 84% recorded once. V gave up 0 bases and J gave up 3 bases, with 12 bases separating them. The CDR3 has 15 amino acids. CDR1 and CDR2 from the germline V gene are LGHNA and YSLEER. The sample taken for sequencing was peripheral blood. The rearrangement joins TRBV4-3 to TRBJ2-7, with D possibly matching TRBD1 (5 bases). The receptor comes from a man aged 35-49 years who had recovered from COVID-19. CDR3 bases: TGCGCCAGCAGCCAAGATCCAGGGTCCATCTACGAGCAGTACTTC. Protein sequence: CASSQDPGSIYEQYF.